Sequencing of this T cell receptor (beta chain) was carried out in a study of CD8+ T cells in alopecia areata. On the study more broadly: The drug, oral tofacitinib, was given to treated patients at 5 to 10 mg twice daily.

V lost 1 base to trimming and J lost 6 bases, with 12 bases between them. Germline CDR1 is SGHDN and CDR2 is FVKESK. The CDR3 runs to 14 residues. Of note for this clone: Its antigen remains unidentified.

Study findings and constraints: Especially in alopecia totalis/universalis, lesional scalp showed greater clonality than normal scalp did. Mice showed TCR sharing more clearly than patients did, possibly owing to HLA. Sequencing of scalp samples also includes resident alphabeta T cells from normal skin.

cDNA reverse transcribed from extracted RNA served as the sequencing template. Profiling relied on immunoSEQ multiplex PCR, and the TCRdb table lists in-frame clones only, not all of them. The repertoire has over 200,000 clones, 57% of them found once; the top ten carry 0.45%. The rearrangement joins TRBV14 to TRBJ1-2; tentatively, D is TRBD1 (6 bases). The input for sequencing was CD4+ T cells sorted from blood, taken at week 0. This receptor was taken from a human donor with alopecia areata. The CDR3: CASSQGPGEDGYTF. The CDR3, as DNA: TGTGCCAGCAGCCAAGGACCAGGGGAGGATGGCTACACCTTC.